This T cell receptor beta chain emerged from a study (dated by TCRdb to between 2021 and 2024). PBMCs were isolated from peripheral blood, and genomic DNA from unsorted PBMCs was used for TCR beta sequencing. Survey-level sequencing on the immunoSEQ platform was used to profile TCR beta chain repertoires. In the paper's pipeline: CDR3 amino acid length spectratypes and V-J pairing frequencies were compared, and repertoire diversity was measured with the inverse Simpson index. TCR beta CDR3 sequences were matched against VDJdb to annotate clonotypes specific to SARS-CoV-2, CMV, influenza A and EBV. Entries here come from immuneACCESS through TCRdb and include only in-frame sequences with V and J called. Some clones fail to appear in such tables; in the studies checked, an unresolved V gene covers under half of the shortfall, and the cause of the remainder is unknown. That table gives V, J and clone size, and the DNA gave D and trimming. The sample table holds tens of thousands of clones, of which 93% were seen once. The ten largest account for roughly 4.2% of the sample.

Summary of the overall study and its limitations: Further investigation, including longitudinal sampling and assessment of a control group, is stated by the authors to be required.

This clone was seen a single time. This receptor's antigen is unknown. There are no base qualities to consult, and no much larger clone falls within one base. The CDR3 runs 17 residues from the cysteine to the phenylalanine. The only DNA kept is the CDR3, 51 bases in frame from the first base. V and J lose 5 bases and 1 base, and a span of 19 bases separates them. The germline V gene encodes CDR1 MNHEY and CDR2 SMNVEV (reference sequence). Specimen: PBMCs. This TCR was recovered from a man in his forties with rheumatoid arthritis. The receptor chain draws on TRBV27 and TRBJ2-3, and TRBD1 may be the D gene, going by 7 matching bases. The DNA sequence is as follows: TGTGCCAGCAGTCCCAGGGGGGATTCGGGAGGCACAGATACGCAGTATTTT. Protein translation: CASSPRGDSGGTDTQYF.